The 29 T cell receptor beta chains below were found in one sample sequenced in a study of T-cell memory formation after mild COVID-19. One entry per CDR3 protein results from TCRdb running MiXCR on the 5' RACE reads. The sample contains 150,000 or so distinct CDR3 sequences, about 14% of which appear only once. Sequencing was done on a sample of PBMCs or a T cell subset sorted from them (not recorded which). These receptors were collected from an adult woman who had mild COVID-19 (a few samples of this study predate the infection). Cell type and time point are not known.

This clonotype has just a few counts. The rearrangement uses TRBV27 and TRBJ2-2; no reliable D call. Looked up from germline, CDR1 is MNHEY and CDR2 is SMNVEV (reference sequence). The CDR3 covers 16 residues. The V end lost 5 bases, the J end lost 1 base, and 14 bases lay between the germline ends. The CDR3 is CASSHASDLNTGELFF. CDR3 nucleotides: TGTGCCAGCAGTCATGCATCAGACTTGAACACCGGGGAGCTGTTTTTT.

The chain links TRBV5-1 to TRBJ1-4; 7 bases align to TRBD1. V was pared by 1 base and J by 6 bases, with 6 bases of the junction left unmatched. Germline CDR1 is SGHRS and CDR2 is YFSETQ. The CDR3 is made up of 15 amino acids. CDR3 nucleotide sequence: TGCGCCAGCAGCTTGCCGACAGGGTTGGATGAAAAACTGTTTTTT. This gives the protein CASSLPTGLDEKLFF.

This clonotype came up a few times. This CDR3 reads CASSPQTGGTDTQYF. CDR3 coding DNA: TGTGCCAGCTCACCCCAGACAGGCGGCACAGATACGCAGTATTTT. The chain has TRBV18 and TRBJ2-3, with D possibly being TRBD1 (6 bases). The CDR3 is 15 residues long. CDR1 is KGHSH and CDR2 is LQKENI in the germline V gene. The V gene lost 3 bases and the J gene lost 1 base, with 11 bases spanning the gap.

This clonotype was picked up a small number of times. The chain carries TRBV4-1 and TRBJ1-2; 8 bases match TRBD1. Germline V gene lookup returns CDR1 MGHRA and CDR2 YSYEKL. With V trimmed by 0 bases and J by 6 bases, 12 bases remained unmatched. This CDR3 comprises 17 residues. CDR3 in DNA: TGCGCCAGCAGCCAAGATTCCCCCGGTGCAGGGGGCAATGGCTACACCTTC. It yields the protein CASSQDSPGAGGNGYTF.

The V call is TRBV12-3 or TRBV12-4, the J call TRBJ1-1; the D is unclear. Between the trimmed V and J ends, which lost 2 bases and 3 bases, there was a span of 16 bases. The CDR3 contains 16 residues. This CDR3 is CASSLPLEGKDTEAFF. The CDR3 bases are TGTGCCAGCAGTTTACCGTTGGAGGGAAAAGACACTGAAGCTTTCTTT.

In this sample, this clonotype turned up a few times. The rearrangement joins TRBV20-1 to TRBJ2-7, with 7 positions matching TRBD1. The CDR3 is made up of 18 amino acids. CDR1 DFQATT and CDR2 SNEGSKA come from the germline V gene (reference sequence). Germline trimming cut 1 base from V and 2 bases from J; bases unmatched to any gene: 17. The CDR3 DNA reads as TGCAGTGCTAGAGGTCTGACAGGGACACTCCTCGATACCTACGAGCAGTACTTC. It specifies CSARGLTGTLLDTYEQYF.

Only a few counts were recorded for this clonotype. The J gene is TRBJ2-7, the V gene TRBV18; 7 positions match TRBD1. The trim removed 5 bases at V and 2 bases at J, leaving 12 bases unmatched. Germline assignment: CDR1 KGHSH and CDR2 LQKENI. The CDR3 spans 16 residues. CDR3 amino acids: CASSSAGTAKPYEQYF. The CDR3 bases are TGTGCCAGCTCATCAGCCGGGACAGCGAAACCCTACGAGCAGTACTTC.

The V gene is TRBV11-1, the J gene TRBJ2-7; TRBD1 matches at 10 bases. CDR3 length: 16 amino acids. Losses at the gene ends were 2 bases for V and 4 bases for J; bases not matched to a gene: 8. Germline V gene lookup returns CDR1 SGHAT and CDR2 FQDESV (reference sequence). CDR3 in DNA: TGTGCCAGCAGCTTACTTGACGGGACAGGGGAGTACGAGCAGTACTTC. This codes for CASSLLDGTGEYEQYF. Together with reference TRBV11-1 and TRBJ2-7, the CDR3 gives the full variable domain: EAEVAQSPRYKITEKSQAVAFWCDPISGHATLYWYRQILGQGPELLVQFQDESVVDDSQLPKDRFSAERLKGVDSTLKIQPAELGDSAMYLCASSLLDGTGEYEQYFGPGTRLTVT.

The chain couples TRBV12-3 or TRBV12-4 to TRBJ2-3; D may be TRBD2 (5 bases). The V gene lost 1 base and the J gene lost 11 bases, with 22 bases spanning the gap. CDR3 length: 16 residues. CDR3 bases: TGTGCCAGCAGTTTAGAGATGGACTCGACCGATTGGAAGCAGTATTTT. The encoded protein is CASSLEMDSTDWKQYF.

V and J are TRBV19 and TRBJ1-2; 10 positions agree with TRBD1. Trimming at V came to 5 bases and at J to 4 bases, leaving 7 bases not matched to a gene. Germline V gene data show CDR1 as LNHDA and CDR2 as SQIVND (reference sequence). This CDR3 has 15 residues. The CDR3 spells CASSDDRGLIYGYTF. The CDR3 coding sequence is TGTGCCAGTAGTGACGACAGGGGGCTGATCTATGGCTACACCTTC.

This clonotype was found a few times. This rearrangement joins TRBV7-8 to TRBJ2-5; 8 bases line up with TRBD2. Losses at the gene ends were 5 bases for V and 1 base for J; bases not matched to a gene: 3. The CDR3 consists of 14 residues. Looked up from germline, CDR1 is SGHVS and CDR2 is FQNEAQ. CDR3 sequence (DNA): TGTGCCAGCAGCCATAGCGGGGTCCAAGAGACCCAGTACTTC. Its translation: CASSHSGVQETQYF.

This rearrangement joins TRBV29-1 to TRBJ2-7; D may match TRBD1 or TRBD2 (5 bases each). This CDR3 has 13 residues. The V and J ends lost 5 bases and 0 bases respectively, with 11 bases between them. Germline loops: CDR1 SQVTM, CDR2 ANQGSEA. CDR3 amino acids: CSVLGVSSYEQYF. The CDR3 bases are TGCAGCGTTCTGGGGGTGAGCTCCTACGAGCAGTACTTC.

This clonotype was recorded a few times. The chain recombines TRBV25-1 with TRBJ2-2, with 10 bases matching TRBD2. The length of the CDR3 is 15 residues. Germline values: CDR1 MGHDK, CDR2 SYGVNS. V gave up 7 bases and J gave up 0 bases; unmatched junction bases: 2. This CDR3 is CASTGLATNTGELFF. The CDR3 region has the DNA TGTGCCAGCACGGGACTAGCGACGAACACCGGGGAGCTGTTTTTT.

V and J are TRBV14 and TRBJ2-3, with 11 bases lining up with TRBD1. CDR3 length: 16 amino acids. Trimming at V came to 4 bases and at J to 3 bases, leaving 6 bases not matched to a gene. Per the germline V gene, CDR1 is SGHDN and CDR2 is FVKESK. The CDR3 coding sequence is TGTGCCAGCAGCCTTGGGACAGGGGGAGATACAGATACGCAGTATTTT. It yields the protein CASSLGTGGDTDTQYF.

V usage is TRBV6-5 and J usage is TRBJ2-2; the match to TRBD1 covers 9 bases. The CDR3 totals 16 residues. The junction had 6 bases not matched to a gene; V was cut back by 6 bases and J by 1 base. Per the germline V gene, CDR1 is MNHEY and CDR2 is SVGAGI. This CDR3 reads CASRRRDRVNTGELFF. The CDR3 DNA is TGTGCCAGCAGGCGACGGGACAGGGTGAACACCGGGGAGCTGTTTTTT.

This clonotype was counted many times. The V gene is TRBV20-1, the J gene TRBJ2-7, with D possibly TRBD1 on 6 matching bases. Germline loops: CDR1 DFQATT, CDR2 SNEGSKA (reference sequence). This CDR3 is 13 amino acids long. Trimming left V 1 base short and J 2 bases short, with 9 bases between. The CDR3 loop is CSARVYRAYEQYF. As DNA, the CDR3 is TGCAGTGCTAGAGTATACAGGGCCTACGAGCAGTACTTC.

The chain uses TRBV27 and TRBJ2-1; TRBD2 matches at 10 bases. Germline assignment: CDR1 MNHEY and CDR2 SMNVEV (reference sequence). The CDR3 spans 16 residues. V trimming: 5 bases; J trimming: 7 bases; junction bases outside the gene matches: 11. The CDR3 DNA is TGTGCCAGCAGTCGTAGCGGGAGGACTCGGGGGAATGAGCAGTTCTTC. The encoded protein is CASSRSGRTRGNEQFF.

In this sample, this clonotype turned up a few times. This sequence joins TRBV9 and TRBJ1-2; D might be TRBD1 (5 bases). Trimming stripped 0 bases from V and 6 bases from J, with 9 bases between. Germline CDR1 reads SGDLS; CDR2 reads YYNGEE. The CDR3 has 13 amino acids. DNA of the CDR3: TGTGCCAGCAGCGTAGACAGGCAGAATGGCTACACCTTC. Protein product: CASSVDRQNGYTF.

This clonotype was picked up a small number of times. The rearrangement links TRBV21-1 to TRBJ1-5; the DNA was not compared with TRBD1, the D call given in the table. TRBV21-1 is given as a pseudogene. This CDR3 is 16 amino acids long. CDR3 sequence (DNA): TGTGCCAGCAGCAAAGGCAGGGGGCGTAGCAATCAGCCCCAGCATTTT. Translating gives CASSKGRGRSNQPQHF.

The chain joins TRBV6-5 to TRBJ1-2; D gene ambiguous. From germline, CDR1 is MNHEY and CDR2 SVGAGI. The length of the CDR3 is 15 residues. V lost 7 bases and J 0 bases, leaving 15 bases between the germline ends. Here the CDR3 reads CASKIGSGANYGYTF. In nucleotides, the CDR3 is TGTGCCAGCAAGATAGGGTCGGGAGCTAACTATGGCTACACCTTC.

This clonotype was counted between two and nine times. The V and J genes are TRBV9 and TRBJ2-7, with D uncertain. The germline V gene has CDR1 SGDLS and CDR2 YYNGEE. Trimming left V 0 bases short and J 1 base short, with 11 bases between. The CDR3 has 15 amino acids. In DNA form, the CDR3 reads TGTGCCAGCAGCGTAGCGGGCGGAGAATCCTACGAGCAGTACTTC. Translated: CASSVAGGESYEQYF.

This clonotype came up many times. The chain couples TRBV23-1 to TRBJ2-1; D call uncertain. TRBV23-1 is reported as an ORF; its role is uncertain. The CDR3 covers 17 residues. The V end lost 0 bases, the J end lost 0 bases, and 12 bases lay between the germline ends. CDR3 DNA: TGCGCCAGCAGTCAATCGTACTCGCCCAGCTCCTACAATGAGCAGTTCTTC. This encodes CASSQSYSPSSYNEQFF.

The gene calls are TRBV6-5 and TRBJ2-1, with 8 bases aligning to TRBD2. The CDR3 totals 14 residues. V shed 8 bases, J shed 8 bases, and the junction held 11 bases outside the gene matches. Looked up from germline, CDR1 is MNHEY and CDR2 is SVGAGI. The CDR3 DNA reads as TGTGCCAGCGCCGGGGGGGGAGGTAGCTATGAGCAGTTCTTC. This encodes CASAGGGGSYEQFF.

This clonotype was observed a few times. The V and J genes are TRBV4-3 and TRBJ2-7; D possibly corresponds to TRBD1 (5 bases). The CDR3 sequence is 15 residues long. Germline V gene sequence: CDR1 LGHNA, CDR2 YSLEER. V shed 2 bases and J shed 3 bases, with 14 bases lying between them. For the CDR3, the DNA is TGCGCCAGCAGCCAAAGCAGGGAAGTCATCTACGAGCAGTACTTC. Its protein is CASSQSREVIYEQYF.

This clonotype has more than one count but fewer than ten. The rearrangement links TRBV3-1 to TRBJ2-1; perhaps TRBD2 as D (6 bases). The CDR3 has 14 residues. Germline V gene lookup returns CDR1 LGHDT and CDR2 YNNKEL (reference sequence). V was clipped by 8 bases and J by 1 base, with 12 bases between them. The CDR3 is CASGAGRSYNEQFF. In DNA, the CDR3 is TGTGCCAGCGGCGCGGGGCGGTCCTACAATGAGCAGTTCTTC.

The genes are TRBV5-1 and TRBJ2-5; 7 bases line up with TRBD1. Germline V gene lookup returns CDR1 SGHRS and CDR2 YFSETQ. J was trimmed by 5 bases and V by 0 bases; bases with no gene match: 7. This CDR3 is 15 amino acids long. The CDR3 region is CASSLASGGSETQYF. The CDR3 bases are TGCGCCAGCAGCTTGGCCTCAGGGGGATCGGAGACCCAGTACTTC.

Ten or more counts support this clonotype. The CDR3 region is CASSVAVAGGYGNNEQFF. DNA for the CDR3: TGTGCCAGCAGCGTAGCGGTAGCGGGAGGATATGGGAACAATGAGCAGTTCTTC. The chain combines TRBV9 with TRBJ2-1; the match to TRBD2 covers 10 bases. Germline-derived CDR1 and CDR2 are SGDLS and YYNGEE. This CDR3 region has 18 residues. After removal of 0 bases from V and 5 bases from J, the junction contained 11 bases not matched to a gene.

This clonotype was seen only a few times. The chain couples TRBV12-3 or TRBV12-4 to TRBJ1-5; 7 nucleotides match TRBD1. CDR3 size: 14 residues. J gave up 3 bases and V 6 bases, and 5 bases lay outside the gene matches. The CDR3 region is CASRTDRDNQPQHF. The CDR3 DNA reads as TGTGCCAGCAGGACTGACAGGGACAATCAGCCCCAGCATTTT.

Only a few counts were recorded for this clonotype. The rearrangement links TRBV7-2 to TRBJ2-5; 11 nucleotides line up with TRBD2. The CDR3 totals 18 residues. Trimming at V came to 1 base and at J to 4 bases, leaving 11 bases not matched to a gene. Per germline, CDR1 SGHTA and CDR2 FQGNSA. For the CDR3, the DNA is TGTGCCAGCAGCTTAGGAGGACTAGCGGGCTGGGGGGGAGAGACCCAGTACTTC. This sequence encodes CASSLGGLAGWGGETQYF. Complete variable domain (other parts from reference TRBV7-2 and TRBJ2-5): GAGVSQSPSNKVTEKGKDVELRCDPISGHTALYWYRQSLGQGLEFLIYFQGNSAPDKSGLPSDRFSAERTGGSVSTLTIQRTQQEDSAVYLCASSLGGLAGWGGETQYFGPGTRLLVL.